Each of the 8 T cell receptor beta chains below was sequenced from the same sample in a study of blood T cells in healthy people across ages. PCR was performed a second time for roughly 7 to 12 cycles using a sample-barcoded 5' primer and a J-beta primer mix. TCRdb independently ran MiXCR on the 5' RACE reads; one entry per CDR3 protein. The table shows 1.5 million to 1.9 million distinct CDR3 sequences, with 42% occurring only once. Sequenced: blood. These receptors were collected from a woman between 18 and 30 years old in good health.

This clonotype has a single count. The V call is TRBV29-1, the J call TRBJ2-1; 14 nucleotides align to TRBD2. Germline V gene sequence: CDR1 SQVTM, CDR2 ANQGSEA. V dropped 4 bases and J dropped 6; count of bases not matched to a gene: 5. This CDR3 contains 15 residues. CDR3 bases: TGCAGCGTTGTGGGACTAGCGGGAGCGGGCAATGAGCAGTTCTTC. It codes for CSVVGLAGAGNEQFF.

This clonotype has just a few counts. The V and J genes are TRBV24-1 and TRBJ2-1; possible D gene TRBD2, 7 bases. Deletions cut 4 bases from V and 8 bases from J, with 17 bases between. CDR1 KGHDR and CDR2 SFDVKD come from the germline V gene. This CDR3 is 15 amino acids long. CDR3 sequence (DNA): TGTGCCACCAGTGACGGGGGGCGCCTGGACCATGAGCAGTTCTTC. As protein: CATSDGGRLDHEQFF.

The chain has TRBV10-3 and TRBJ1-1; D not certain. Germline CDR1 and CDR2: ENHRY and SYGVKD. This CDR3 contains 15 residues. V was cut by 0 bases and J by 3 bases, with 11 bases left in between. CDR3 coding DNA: TGTGCCATCAGTGAGTCGGGCAGTGCGTACACTGAAGCTTTCTTT. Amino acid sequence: CAISESGSAYTEAFF.

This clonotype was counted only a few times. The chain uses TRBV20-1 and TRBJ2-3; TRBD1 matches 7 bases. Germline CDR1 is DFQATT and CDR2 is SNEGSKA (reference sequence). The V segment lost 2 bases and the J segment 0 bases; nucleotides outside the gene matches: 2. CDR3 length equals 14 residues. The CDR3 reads CSARQGDSTDTQYF. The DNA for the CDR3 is TGCAGTGCTAGACAGGGGGACAGCACAGATACGCAGTATTTT.

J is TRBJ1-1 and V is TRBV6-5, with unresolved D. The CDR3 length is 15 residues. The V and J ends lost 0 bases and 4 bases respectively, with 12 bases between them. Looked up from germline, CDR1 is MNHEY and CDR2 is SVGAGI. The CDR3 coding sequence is TGTGCCAGCAGTTACTCGGGTCCCCGGGGCACTGAAGCTTTCTTT. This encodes CASSYSGPRGTEAFF.

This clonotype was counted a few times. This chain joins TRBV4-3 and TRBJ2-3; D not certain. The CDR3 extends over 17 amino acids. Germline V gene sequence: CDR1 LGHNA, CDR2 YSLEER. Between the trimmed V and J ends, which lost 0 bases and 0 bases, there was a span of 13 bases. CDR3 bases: TGCGCCAGCAGCCAAGATCAAGGTAGCCTGAGCACAGATACGCAGTATTTT. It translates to CASSQDQGSLSTDTQYF.

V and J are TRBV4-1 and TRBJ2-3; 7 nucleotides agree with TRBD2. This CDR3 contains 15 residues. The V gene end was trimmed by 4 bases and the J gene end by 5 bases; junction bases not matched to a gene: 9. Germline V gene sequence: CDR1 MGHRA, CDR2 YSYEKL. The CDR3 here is CASSPLPGGLDTQYF. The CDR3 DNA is TGCGCCAGCAGCCCTCTTCCGGGGGGACTAGATACGCAGTATTTT.

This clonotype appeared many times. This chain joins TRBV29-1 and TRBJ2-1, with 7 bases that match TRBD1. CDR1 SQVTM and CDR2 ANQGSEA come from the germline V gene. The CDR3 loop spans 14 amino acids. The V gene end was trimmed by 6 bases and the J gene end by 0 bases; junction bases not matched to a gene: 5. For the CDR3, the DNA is TGCAGCGTCCCCCACAGGGGCTCCTACAATGAGCAGTTCTTC. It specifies CSVPHRGSYNEQFF.